This T cell receptor beta chain was observed in a study of cytomegalovirus exposure and HLA in healthy donors. Study details: A data release that came early held approximately 85 million unique TCRs from HLA-typed donors.

As to this clone: Its antigen is not identified.

Primers: 60 Vbeta forward and 13 Jbeta reverse. Measured with immunoSEQ multiplex PCR; TCRdb has only the in-frame clones, and not every one. Here the sample spans tens of thousands of clones, around 76% being singletons. V was shortened by 3 bases and J by 0 bases, with 14 bases between the two germline ends. The V gene's germline CDR1 is MGHDK and CDR2 SYGVNS. CDR3 length: 16 residues. Whole-study results and caveats: Analyses of presence and absence presupposed an approximately uniform sequencing depth across donors. Analyzed later, association rates of TCRs varied across HLA loci, with DRB1 most and HLA-C fewest. Cytomegalovirus-associated TCR beta chains were listed, numbering 150 to 200.

Source material: PBMCs. The clonotype comes from a man aged 50 or older in good health and CMV-seronegative. The chain links TRBV25-1 to TRBJ1-1; no reliable D call. CDR3: CASSEEGRGMNTEAFF. CDR3 coding DNA: TGTGCCAGCAGTGAGGAGGGTAGAGGGATGAACACTGAAGCTTTCTTT.